This T cell receptor (beta chain) was found in a study of cytomegalovirus exposure and HLA in healthy donors. On the study more broadly: A later analysis reported the roughly 130 validation repertoires used the same platform as the roughly 700 first-cohort repertoires. Whole-study results and caveats: TCR beta chains numbering 164 were designated cytomegalovirus-associated. Subsequent analysis of the 120 or so validation repertoires found a tendency for first-cohort TCR clusters to co-occur.

About this clone itself: The antigen is undetermined.

Donors came from a validation cohort of 95 to 150 subjects, distinct from the first 666-subject cohort. V lost 2 bases and J 6 bases, leaving 10 bases between the germline ends. The germline gives CDR1 SQVTM, CDR2 ANQGSEA. The CDR3 has 13 amino acids. Repertoires were generated with immunoSEQ multiplex PCR, while TCRdb's copy carries only in-frame clones and drops some. This table holds 100,000 or so clones, about 85% found once. The V gene is TRBV29-1, the J gene TRBJ1-4; D unclear. Sequenced sample: PBMCs. The TCR comes from a man between 18 and 29 years old in good health and CMV-seropositive. The DNA for the CDR3 is TGCAGCGTTGAACCTGAGGATCATGAAAAACTGTTTTTT. It is translated as CSVEPEDHEKLFF.